Below, 4 T cell receptor beta chains from the same sample are listed, as sequenced in a study of blood T cell repertoires in COVID-19 (dated by TCRdb to about 2020). The method behind the library was the immunoSEQ multiplex PCR assay. Sourced from immuneACCESS, this table was stored by TCRdb with only in-frame sequences that have V and J called. A share of the clones is absent; for the studies checked, an unresolved V gene accounts for under half, and the remainder has no known explanation. Within this sample are about 57,000 clones, with approximately 78% of them counted one time only. The ten largest clones capture roughly 8.7% of the sample. The sample comprised peripheral blood. These receptors were obtained from a woman older than 75 with acute or convalescent COVID-19.

The rearrangement links TRBV7-9 to TRBJ2-2; TRBD1 aligns across 7 bases. CDR1 SEHNR and CDR2 FQNEAQ come from the germline V gene (reference sequence). The trim removed 6 bases at V and 7 bases at J, leaving 14 bases unmatched. The CDR3 covers 16 residues. The CDR3 here is CASRRTGSLARGELFF. In DNA form, the CDR3 reads TGTGCCAGCAGACGGACAGGCAGTTTGGCCCGCGGGGAGCTGTTTTTT.

The CDR3 region has the DNA TGTGCCAGTCGAACGACAGGGCTGGGAAAACTGTTTTTT. This translates into CASRTTGLGKLFF. This sequence joins TRBV19 and TRBJ1-4, with 7 bases aligning to TRBD1. CDR1 and CDR2 (germline): LNHDA, SQIVND (reference sequence). J lost 10 bases, V lost 8 bases, and 10 bases had no gene match. This CDR3 is 13 amino acids long.

The chain couples TRBV2 to TRBJ1-5, with a possible D match to TRBD1 (6 bases). CDR1 is SNHLY, CDR2 FYNNEI, per germline. The ends were cut back, 8 bases at V and 7 bases at J, with 15 bases in the middle. This CDR3 spans 13 amino acids. CDR3 bases: TGTGCCAGCGGGGATCAGGGGAACCAGCCCCAGCATTTT. Protein sequence: CASGDQGNQPQHF.

The chain carries TRBV28 and TRBJ1-1, with TRBD1 matching over 8 bases. This CDR3 comprises 12 residues. Per the germline V gene, CDR1 is MDHEN and CDR2 is SYDVKM. Trimming cost V 4 bases and J 8 bases; bases outside gene matches: 3. CDR3 protein: CASSWGTGEAFF. The CDR3 DNA is TGTGCCAGCAGTTGGGGGACAGGAGAAGCTTTCTTT.